These 20 T cell receptor beta chains came from one sample sequenced in a study of T cell responses to AZD1222 COVID-19 vaccine. Profiling relied on immunoSEQ multiplex PCR, and the TCRdb table lists in-frame clones only, not all of them. The sample lists about 110,000 clones; approximately 91% were seen once. The source was peripheral blood, collected on day 0 of MenACWY control vaccination. Receptors originate from an adult in good health.

This chain joins TRBV19 and TRBJ2-1; D gene ambiguous. The CDR3 is 17 residues long. V gave up 0 bases and J gave up 0 bases, with 12 bases separating them. Germline lookup yields CDR1 LNHDA and CDR2 SQIVND (reference sequence). CDR3 amino acids: CASSIDLALSSYNEQFF. CDR3 sequence (DNA): TGTGCCAGTAGTATAGATCTTGCGCTTAGCTCCTACAATGAGCAGTTCTTC.

This chain uses TRBV6-1 with TRBJ2-1; D may correspond to TRBD1 or TRBD2 (5 bases each). V lost 3 bases and J lost 4, with 10 bases in between. Germline V gene lookup returns CDR1 MNHNS and CDR2 SASEGT. The CDR3 covers 14 residues. This CDR3 reads CASSDRDPYNEQFF. CDR3 DNA sequence: TGTGCCAGCAGTGACCGGGACCCTTACAATGAGCAGTTCTTC.

J is TRBJ2-1 and V is TRBV7-3; D is uncertain. From germline, CDR1 is SGHTA and CDR2 FQGTGA. The CDR3 has 14 residues. V lost 3 bases to trimming and J lost 7 bases, with 13 bases between them. DNA of the CDR3: TGTGCCAGCAGCTTCCATAACGAGCCGAATGAGCAGTTCTTC. Protein: CASSFHNEPNEQFF.

This clone was recorded once. The V and J genes are TRBV7-2 and TRBJ1-2, with 9 positions matching TRBD1. In germline, CDR1 is SGHTA, CDR2 FQGNSA. J lost 4 bases, V lost 3 bases, and 9 bases had no gene match. This CDR3 has 16 amino acids. The CDR3 DNA reads TGTGCCAGCAGCTTGGACAGGGGCATCGGAGGCTATGGCTACACCTTC. Translating it yields CASSLDRGIGGYGYTF.

J is TRBJ2-7 and V is TRBV28; 10 bases agree with TRBD1. CDR3 length equals 14 residues. CDR1 is MDHEN, CDR2 SYDVKM, per germline. V was pared by 4 bases and J by 6 bases, with 6 bases of the junction left unmatched. CDR3 bases: TGTGCCAGCAGTTCACGGGACAGGGGCCCCGAGCAGTACTTC. This gives the protein CASSSRDRGPEQYF.

The J gene is TRBJ1-6, the V gene TRBV7-9; D is uncertain. Germline CDR1 and CDR2: SEHNR and FQNEAQ (reference sequence). Trimming shortened V by 0 bases and J by 11 bases, and 14 bases separated the two germline ends. This CDR3 is 15 amino acids long. CDR3 nucleotide sequence: TGTGCCAGCAGCTTAGCGCGGGAGGGTCGTCCACCCCTCCACTTT. Its protein is CASSLAREGRPPLHF.

The rearrangement joins TRBV24-1 to TRBJ2-2; no definite D call. The germline gives CDR1 KGHDR, CDR2 SFDVKD. The CDR3 totals 12 residues. V was pared by 8 bases and J by 1 base, with 4 bases between. CDR3 DNA: TGTGCCACCACCGGGAACACCGGGGAGCTGTTTTTT. Residues: CATTGNTGELFF.

The genes are TRBV29-1 and TRBJ2-2; 9 nucleotides line up with TRBD1. Losses at the gene ends were 6 bases for V and 5 bases for J; bases not matched to a gene: 1. CDR1 is SQVTM, CDR2 ANQGSEA, per germline. CDR3 length: 12 residues. The CDR3 region is CSVGQGTGELFF. CDR3 nucleotide sequence: TGCAGCGTCGGACAGGGGACCGGGGAGCTGTTTTTT.

The chain carries TRBV7-2 and TRBJ2-3; maybe TRBD2 (7 bases). CDR3 size: 15 residues. With 5 bases removed from V and 1 base from J, the gap between germline ends came to 13 bases. The germline V gene has CDR1 SGHTA and CDR2 FQGNSA. CDR3: CASSEGGRGTDTQYF. DNA for the CDR3: TGTGCCAGCAGCGAGGGGGGGAGAGGCACAGATACGCAGTATTTT.

The rearrangement joins TRBV21-1 to TRBJ1-3; TRBD1 reflects the table's D call only, with no check against the DNA. TRBV21-1 has pseudogene status. The CDR3 is 15 amino acids. The CDR3 protein is CASSNAGTGGNTIYF. CDR3 coding DNA: TGTGCCAGCAGCAATGCCGGGACAGGGGGAAACACCATATATTTT.

The chain uses TRBV6-6 and TRBJ1-5; TRBD1 aligns across 8 bases. V shed 6 bases, J shed 3 bases, and the junction held 10 bases outside the gene matches. The CDR3 covers 16 residues. CDR1 and CDR2 (germline): MNHNY, SVGAGI (reference sequence). CDR3: CASSHPLDRVNQPQHF. Here the CDR3 DNA reads TGTGCCAGCAGCCATCCGCTGGACAGGGTCAATCAGCCCCAGCATTTT.

This chain joins TRBV7-9 and TRBJ1-1, with 8 bases that match TRBD1. This CDR3 spans 16 amino acids. Germline loops: CDR1 SEHNR, CDR2 FQNEAQ (reference sequence). J lost 4 bases, V lost 0 bases, and 7 bases had no gene match. The CDR3 protein is CASSLALVRGPTEAFF. The CDR3 region has the DNA TGTGCCAGCAGCTTAGCGCTGGTCAGGGGGCCCACTGAAGCTTTCTTT.

This chain connects TRBV7-3 to TRBJ2-1, with D perhaps matching TRBD2 (5 bases). This CDR3 is built from 13 residues. Germline V gene data show CDR1 as SGHTA and CDR2 as FQGTGA. V was cut by 5 bases and J by 8 bases, with 13 bases left in between. The CDR3 DNA reads TGTGCCAGCAGCCGGCCGGGGAGTGATGAGCAGTTCTTC. Encoded protein: CASSRPGSDEQFF.

The chain joins TRBV30 to TRBJ1-4; 7 nucleotides align to TRBD1. Germline loops: CDR1 GTSNPN, CDR2 SVGIG (reference sequence). The CDR3 sequence is 14 residues long. The V segment lost 3 bases and the J segment 6 bases; nucleotides outside the gene matches: 7. The CDR3 coding sequence is TGTGCCTGGAGCGTGGAACAGGGGTATGAAAAACTGTTTTTT. Its translation is CAWSVEQGYEKLFF.

The chain couples TRBV11-3 to TRBJ1-1; 8 bases are shared with TRBD1. CDR3 length: 14 residues. The V gene's germline CDR1 is SGHNT and CDR2 YENEEA. Losses at the gene ends were 5 bases for V and 2 bases for J; bases not matched to a gene: 4. The CDR3, as DNA: TGTGCCAGCAGCCTCGGACAGGGAAACACTGAAGCTTTCTTT. Translated, it gives CASSLGQGNTEAFF.

The rearrangement joins TRBV5-6 to TRBJ2-2, with D uncertain. The V end lost 2 bases, the J end lost 7 bases, and 9 bases lay between the germline ends. Looked up from germline, CDR1 is SGHDT and CDR2 is YYEEEE. This CDR3 is built from 13 residues. The DNA for the CDR3 is TGTGCCAGCAGCTTATTAGTCCACGGGGAGCTGTTTTTT. Translating gives CASSLLVHGELFF.

The chain joins TRBV2 to TRBJ1-4; no clear D gene. The CDR3 contains 16 residues. Per the germline V gene, CDR1 is SNHLY and CDR2 is FYNNEI. V dropped 5 bases and J dropped 0 bases, with 13 bases sitting between them. Here the CDR3 reads CASSLEGITTNEKLFF. CDR3 DNA: TGTGCCAGCAGTCTGGAAGGAATTACAACTAATGAAAAACTGTTTTTT.

The CDR3 sequence is CASSLTADSPLHF. The CDR3, as DNA: TGTGCCAGCAGCTTGACCGCAGATTCACCCCTCCACTTT. This sequence joins TRBV7-3 and TRBJ1-6; D is undetermined. The germline V gene encodes CDR1 SGHTA and CDR2 FQGTGA. This CDR3 is 13 amino acids long. V lost 3 bases, J lost 8 bases, and 8 bases lay in between.

This chain uses TRBV28 with TRBJ2-4; 7 bases map to TRBD1. CDR1 MDHEN and CDR2 SYDVKM come from the germline V gene. The junction had 5 bases not matched to a gene; V was cut back by 5 bases and J by 1 base. The CDR3 consists of 15 residues. The CDR3 coding sequence is TGTGCCAGCAGTACCATGACAGGGGCCAAAAACATTCAGTACTTC. This codes for CASSTMTGAKNIQYF. The entire variable domain, with the rest obtained from reference TRBV28 and TRBJ2-4, is as follows: DVKVTQSSRYLVKRTGEKVFLECVQDMDHENMFWYRQDPGLGLRLIYFSYDVKMKEKGDIPEGYSVSREKKERFSLILESASTNQTSMYLCASSTMTGAKNIQYFGAGTRLSVL.

The rearrangement links TRBV11-3 to TRBJ2-1, with D tentatively TRBD2 (7 bases). V lost 5 bases and J lost 5, with 19 bases in between. The CDR3 contains 16 residues. The V gene's germline CDR1 is SGHNT and CDR2 YENEEA. CDR3 loop: CASSPKGGRRDNEQFF. The CDR3, as DNA: TGTGCCAGCAGCCCCAAGGGGGGGAGACGAGACAATGAGCAGTTCTTC. Full variable domain (outside the CDR3, taken from reference TRBV11-3 and TRBJ2-1): EAGVVQSPRYKIIEKKQPVAFWCNPISGHNTLYWYLQNLGQGPELLIRYENEEAVDDSQLPKDRFSAERLKGVDSTLKIQPAELGDSAVYLCASSPKGGRRDNEQFFGPGTRLTVL.